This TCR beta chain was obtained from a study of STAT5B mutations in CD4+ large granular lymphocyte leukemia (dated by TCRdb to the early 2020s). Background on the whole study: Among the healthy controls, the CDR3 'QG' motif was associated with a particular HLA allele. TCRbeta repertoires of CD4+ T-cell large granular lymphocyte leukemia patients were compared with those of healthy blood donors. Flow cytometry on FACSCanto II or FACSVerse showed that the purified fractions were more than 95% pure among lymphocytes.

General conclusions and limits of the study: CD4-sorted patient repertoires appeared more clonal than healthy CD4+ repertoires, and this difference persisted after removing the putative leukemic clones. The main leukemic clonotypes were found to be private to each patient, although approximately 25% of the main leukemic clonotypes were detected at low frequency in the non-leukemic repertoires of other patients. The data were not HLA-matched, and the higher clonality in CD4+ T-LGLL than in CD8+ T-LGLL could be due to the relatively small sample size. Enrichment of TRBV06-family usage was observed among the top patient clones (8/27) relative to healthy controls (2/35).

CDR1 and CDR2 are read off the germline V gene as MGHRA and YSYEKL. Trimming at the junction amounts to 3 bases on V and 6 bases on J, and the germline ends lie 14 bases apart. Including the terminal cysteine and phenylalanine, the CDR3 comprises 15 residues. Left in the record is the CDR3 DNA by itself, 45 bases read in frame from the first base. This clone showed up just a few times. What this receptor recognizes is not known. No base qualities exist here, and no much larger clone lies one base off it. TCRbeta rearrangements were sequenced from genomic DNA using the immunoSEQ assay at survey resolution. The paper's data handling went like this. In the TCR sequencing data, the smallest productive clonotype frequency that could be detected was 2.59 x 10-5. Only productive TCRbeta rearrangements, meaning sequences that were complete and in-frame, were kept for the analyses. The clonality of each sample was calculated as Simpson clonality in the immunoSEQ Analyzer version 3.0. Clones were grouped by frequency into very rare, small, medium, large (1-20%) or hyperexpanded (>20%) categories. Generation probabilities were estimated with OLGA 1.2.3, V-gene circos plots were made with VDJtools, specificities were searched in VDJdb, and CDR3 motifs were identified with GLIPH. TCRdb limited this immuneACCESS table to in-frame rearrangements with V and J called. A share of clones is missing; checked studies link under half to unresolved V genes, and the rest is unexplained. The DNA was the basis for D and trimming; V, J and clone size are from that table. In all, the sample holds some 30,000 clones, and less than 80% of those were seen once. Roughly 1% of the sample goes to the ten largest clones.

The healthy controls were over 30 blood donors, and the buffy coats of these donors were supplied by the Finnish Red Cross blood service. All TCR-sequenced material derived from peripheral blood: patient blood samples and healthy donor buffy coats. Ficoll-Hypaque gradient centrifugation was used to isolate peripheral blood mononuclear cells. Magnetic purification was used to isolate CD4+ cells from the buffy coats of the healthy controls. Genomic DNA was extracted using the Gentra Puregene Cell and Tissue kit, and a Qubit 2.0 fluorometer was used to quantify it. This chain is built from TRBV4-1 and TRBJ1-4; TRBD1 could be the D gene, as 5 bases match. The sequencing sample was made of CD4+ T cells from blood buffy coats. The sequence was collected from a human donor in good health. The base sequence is TGCGCCAGCAGCCATGGTTGGCTGGGGGATGAAAAACTGTTTTTT. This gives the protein CASSHGWLGDEKLFF.